The text below deals with one TCR beta chain. Antigen: not known. The sample comes from a study of T cells expressing NK-cell markers. About the study: CD3+CD56+NKG2C+, CD3+CD56+NKG2C- and CD3+CD56-NKG2C+ T cells, once sorted, supplied the TCR beta repertoires. The authors sequenced eight donors, of whom seven were HCMV-seropositive and one was seronegative. Findings and limits, study-wide: Several donors' CD3+CD56-NKG2C+ cells were dominated by the same clonotypes.

Template switching by 5'RACE with UMIs generated the TCR beta cDNA. TCRdb derives one entry per CDR3 protein from the 5' RACE reads, leaving out DNA. The sample has roughly 180,000 distinct CDR3 sequences; the top ten hold 15% to 20%. There are 18 residues in the CDR3. Germline loops: CDR1 SGHRS, CDR2 YFSETQ. The chain links TRBV5-1 to TRBJ2-4. The receptor's source is a woman aged 18 to 75 in good health. Material for sequencing was blood T cells: a sorted CD56 or NKG2C T cell subset, CD4+ or CD8+ T cells, or bulk PBMC T cells (not recorded which). The CDR3 spells CASSPGMQAELAKNIQYF.